A selection of T cell receptor beta chains follows, all from one sample in a study of blood T cell repertoires in COVID-19. TCRdb's table, derived via immunoSEQ multiplex PCR, lists solely in-frame clones and lacks some. This sample has approximately 290,000 clones, with approximately 93% found just once. Sequenced material: peripheral blood. These receptor sequences come from a woman in her 30s with COVID-19, enrolled during active disease. Each CDR3 is given with its conserved first and last residue. D genes are given only for firm matches. Rows give clone size only sometimes, using once, few, many, or a class for an expanded clone.

.,TRBV30,TRBJ1-4,.,13,CAWSVGRPEELFF,TGTGCCTGGAGTGTGGGGCGGCCCGAAGAACTGTTTTTT
TRBD1,TRBV27,TRBJ1-2,once,13,CASSFGQGGGYTF,TGTGCCAGCAGCTTCGGACAGGGTGGTGGCTACACCTTC
.,TRBV30,TRBJ1-3,.,14,CAWSVAGDGNTIYF,TGTGCCTGGAGTGTAGCGGGAGATGGAAACACCATATATTTT
.,TRBV24-1,TRBJ2-5,.,13,CATRGRQSETQYF,TGTGCCACCAGGGGGCGTCAGTCGGAGACCCAGTACTTC
.,TRBV7-9,TRBJ1-3,.,15,CASSLDRSLGNTIYF,TGTGCCAGCAGCCTTGACAGGAGTTTAGGAAACACCATATATTTT
.,TRBV11-2,TRBJ2-5,.,14,CASSFGQTPETQYF,TGTGCCAGCAGCTTCGGACAGACCCCAGAGACCCAGTACTTC
TRBD1,TRBV5-1,TRBJ2-3,once,16,CASSFLGQGGTDTQYF,TGCGCCAGCAGCTTCTTAGGACAGGGAGGTACAGATACGCAGTATTTT
.,TRBV19,TRBJ2-1,.,14,CASSAPDSVNEQFF,TGTGCCAGTAGTGCCCCGGACTCCGTTAATGAGCAGTTCTTC
TRBD1,TRBV3-1/TRBV3-2,TRBJ1-1,.,13,CASSPRQGLEAFF,TGTGCCAGCAGCCCTCGACAGGGATTAGAAGCTTTCTTT
.,TRBV9,TRBJ2-1,.,16,CASSVVQGLNYNEQFF,TGTGCCAGCAGCGTAGTCCAGGGGCTAAACTACAATGAGCAGTTCTTC
.,TRBV5-1,TRBJ2-5,.,14,CASSLYGLQETQYF,TGCGCCAGCAGCTTGTACGGGTTGCAAGAGACCCAGTACTTC